Listed below are T cell receptor beta chains from one sample, sequenced in a study of high-grade serous ovarian cancer treatment subgroups. The protocol was immunoSEQ multiplex PCR, while the TCRdb copy is restricted to in-frame clones and leaves out a portion. The profile shows about 9,100 clones, more than 85% of them singletons. The material sequenced was tumor tissue. These TCRs come from a human donor with high-grade serous ovarian cancer. Both conserved end residues are part of each CDR3. Fields, in order: D gene, V gene, J gene, clone size, CDR3 protein, CDR3 DNA. A D gene is named only where the DNA matches it firmly. Rows may omit the clone size; those that give it use once, few, many or a size class.

NA	TRBV4-3	TRBJ1-5	NA	CASSQETGLGNQPQHF	TGCGCCAGCAGCCAAGAAACGGGGCTGGGCAATCAGCCCCAGCATTTT
NA	TRBV28	TRBJ1-2	NA	CASSKPPNYTF	TGTGCCAGCAGTAAGCCCCCGAACTACACCTTC
NA	TRBV28	TRBJ2-3	NA	CASRKADTQYF	TGTGCCAGCCGAAAGGCAGATACGCAGTATTTT
NA	TRBV4-2	TRBJ2-2	NA	CASSSRAGENTGELFF	TGTGCCAGCAGCTCCAGGGCAGGGGAGAACACCGGGGAGCTGTTTTTT
TRBD2	TRBV5-5	TRBJ2-1	NA	CASSGTSGYNEQFF	TGTGCCAGCAGCGGGACTAGCGGTTACAATGAGCAGTTCTTC
NA	TRBV7-4	TRBJ2-2	NA	CASSLFRGTGELFF	TGTGCCAGCAGCTTATTTAGGGGCACCGGGGAGCTGTTTTTT
TRBD2	TRBV5-6	TRBJ2-5	NA	CASSDQSSGGALYF	TGTGCCAGCAGCGATCAGTCTAGCGGGGGGGCACTGTACTTC
TRBD2	TRBV6-5	TRBJ2-1	NA	CASSFSGSAGEQFF	TGTGCCAGCAGTTTTAGCGGGTCAGCGGGTGAGCAGTTCTTC
TRBD1	TRBV27	TRBJ2-1	NA	CASSWDSSSYNEQFF	TGTGCCAGCAGTTGGGACAGTTCTTCCTACAATGAGCAGTTCTTC
NA	TRBV30	TRBJ1-2	few	CAWSVPQGTNYGYTF	TGTGCCTGGAGTGTACCACAGGGAACTAACTATGGCTACACCTTC
TRBD2	TRBV5-8	TRBJ2-5	NA	CASSSGPGTRSEETQYF	TGTGCCAGCAGCTCGGGACCCGGGACTAGATCCGAAGAGACCCAGTACTTC
NA	TRBV2	TRBJ2-3	NA	CAGSATSDTQYF	TGTGCCGGGTCGGCTACTTCAGATACGCAGTATTTT
TRBD2	TRBV6-5	TRBJ2-5	NA	CASSYSAGARETQYF	TGTGCCAGCAGTTACTCAGCGGGGGCTAGAGAGACCCAGTACTTC
TRBD2	TRBV2	TRBJ2-5	NA	CASRNRLAGPQETQYF	TGTGCCAGCAGAAATCGACTAGCGGGGCCCCAAGAGACCCAGTACTTC
NA	TRBV27	TRBJ2-5	NA	CASGTKETQYF	TGTGCCAGCGGTACGAAAGAGACCCAGTACTTC
TRBD1	TRBV6-6	TRBJ2-7	NA	CASRPGTGTSEQYF	TGTGCCAGCAGGCCCGGGACAGGGACCTCGGAGCAGTACTTC
NA	TRBV30	TRBJ1-1	NA	CAWSHGVNTEAFF	TGTGCCTGGAGTCACGGCGTGAACACTGAAGCTTTCTTT
TRBD1	TRBV7-2	TRBJ2-7	NA	CASSSRTGRTVSYEQYF	TGTGCCAGCAGCTCCAGGACAGGGAGGACTGTCTCCTACGAGCAGTACTTC
NA	TRBV19	TRBJ2-7	NA	CASKWGRFPSTYEQYF	TGTGCCAGTAAGTGGGGCAGGTTTCCCTCCACCTACGAGCAGTACTTC
TRBD2	TRBV9	TRBJ2-2	NA	CASSFRLAGGGELFF	TGTGCCAGCAGCTTCCGACTAGCGGGGGGCGGGGAGCTGTTTTTT
NA	TRBV5-8	TRBJ2-2	NA	CASSLWQGGTGELFF	TGTGCCAGCAGCTTGTGGCAGGGTGGGACCGGGGAGCTGTTTTTT
TRBD2	TRBV4-2	TRBJ2-5	few	CASSQDDPGGGPETQYF	TGTGCCAGCAGCCAAGATGATCCCGGGGGGGGCCCAGAGACCCAGTACTTC
NA	TRBV28	TRBJ1-3	NA	CASSLTGQSSGNTIYF	TGTGCCAGCAGTTTAACGGGCCAGAGCTCTGGAAACACCATATATTTT
NA	TRBV10-3	TRBJ2-3	NA	CAISERSGDTQYF	TGTGCCATCAGTGAGAGGAGTGGCGATACGCAGTATTTT
TRBD1	TRBV7-9	TRBJ1-2	NA	CASSLVGQGRGYGYTF	TGTGCCAGCAGCTTAGTCGGACAGGGAAGGGGGTATGGCTACACCTTC
TRBD1	TRBV7-2	TRBJ1-2	NA	CASSSLQGARPPGYTF	TGTGCCAGCAGCTCGCTCCAGGGGGCCCGACCACCCGGCTACACCTTC
TRBD2	TRBV11-3	TRBJ2-1	once	CASSLRLAGGDEQFF	TGTGCCAGCAGCTTAAGACTAGCGGGGGGAGATGAGCAGTTCTTC
NA	TRBV7-2	TRBJ2-3	NA	CASSLGASTPDTQYF	TGTGCCAGCAGCTTAGGGGCTAGCACACCAGATACGCAGTATTTT
NA	TRBV7-2	TRBJ1-4	NA	CASSLEVGRGQGSEKLFF	TGTGCCAGCAGCTTAGAGGTCGGGCGTGGGCAGGGTAGCGAAAAACTGTTTTTT
TRBD2	TRBV7-2	TRBJ2-7	NA	CASSLGGREGSYEQYF	TGTGCCAGCAGCTTAGGGGGGCGGGAGGGATCCTACGAGCAGTACTTC
NA	TRBV7-2	TRBJ2-5	NA	CASSEAHRVRETQYF	TGTGCCAGCAGCGAAGCTCACAGGGTCAGAGAGACCCAGTACTTC
TRBD1	TRBV27	TRBJ1-1	NA	CASSARTGWNTEAFF	TGTGCCAGCAGTGCAAGGACAGGGTGGAACACTGAAGCTTTCTTT
NA	TRBV28	TRBJ2-1	NA	CASSLSSPGGGYDYWAYNEQFF	TGTGCCAGCAGTTTATCCAGCCCCGGAGGGGGCTACGACTATTGGGCTTACAATGAGCAGTTCTTC
NA	TRBV7-2	TRBJ2-3	NA	CASSFNRDLDTQYF	TGTGCCAGCAGCTTCAACAGGGATCTGGATACGCAGTATTTT
NA	TRBV18	TRBJ1-5	NA	CASSPQGSGSNQPQHF	TGTGCCAGCTCACCACAGGGCAGCGGGAGCAATCAGCCCCAGCATTTT
NA	TRBV9	TRBJ2-1	NA	CASSVDHNEQFF	TGTGCCAGCAGCGTAGACCACAATGAGCAGTTCTTC
NA	TRBV27	TRBJ1-5	NA	CASSSTPQPQHF	TGTGCCAGCAGTTCGACCCCTCAGCCCCAGCATTTT
NA	TRBV30	TRBJ2-7	NA	CAWSVPRGAGISYEQYF	TGTGCCTGGAGTGTACCTCGTGGAGCCGGGATCTCCTACGAGCAGTACTTC
NA	TRBV5-1	TRBJ1-4	NA	CASSLRHGEKLFF	TGCGCCAGCAGCCTTAGACACGGGGAAAAACTGTTTTTT
NA	TRBV27	TRBJ2-7	NA	CASSLKSQGYEQYF	TGTGCCAGCAGTTTAAAATCCCAGGGGTACGAGCAGTACTTC
TRBD2	TRBV19	TRBJ2-5	NA	CASSISGRAGETQYF	TGTGCCAGTAGTATCTCCGGGAGGGCAGGCGAGACCCAGTACTTC
NA	TRBV10-3	TRBJ2-3	NA	CAISESMDTQYF	TGTGCCATCAGTGAGAGTATGGATACGCAGTATTTT
TRBD2	TRBV28	TRBJ2-3	once	CASLERGGPTDTQYF	TGTGCCAGCCTAGAGCGGGGGGGGCCGACAGATACGCAGTATTTT
TRBD2	TRBV2	TRBJ2-7	few	CAIDSRDYLYEQYF	TGTGCCATAGACAGCCGGGACTATCTCTACGAGCAGTACTTC
NA	TRBV13	TRBJ1-2	NA	CASSIGDRLYGYTF	TGTGCCAGCAGCATAGGGGACCGACTCTATGGCTACACCTTC
NA	TRBV6-4	TRBJ2-5	once	CASNLGGQETQYF	TGTGCCAGCAATCTAGGCGGCCAAGAGACCCAGTACTTC
TRBD2	TRBV29-1	TRBJ2-1	few	CSGITSGGRSEQFF	TGCAGCGGCATTACTAGCGGGGGGAGGAGTGAGCAGTTCTTC
TRBD2	TRBV9	TRBJ2-7	NA	CASSVEVAGGPPPIFDEQYF	TGTGCCAGCAGCGTAGAGGTAGCGGGAGGGCCTCCCCCTATTTTCGACGAGCAGTACTTC
NA	TRBV1	TRBJ2-7	NA	CTRDKRKIPPYEQYF	TGCACCAGGGACAAACGGAAAATCCCGCCCTACGAGCAGTACTTC
NA	TRBV5-1	TRBJ1-3	NA	CASSSGRASGNTIYF	TGCGCCAGCAGCTCCGGAAGGGCGTCTGGAAACACCATATATTTT